Included here is one T cell receptor (beta chain) sequence, with context. Participants were aged about 18 to 95 years, lived in about two dozen US areas, and enrolled virtually. Clinical histories supplied by participants themselves formed the basis of cohort assignment. Assay: immunoSEQ multiplex PCR; the TCRdb copy retains only in-frame clones and omits some. The sample carries around 340,000 clones, almost 90% recorded once. The sample belongs to a study of blood T cell repertoires in COVID-19. Study context: COVID-19 samples from acute and convalescent phases originated in the United States, Italy and Spain. Nucleic acid was either cDNA or gDNA, and it came from T cells, B-cell-depleted T cells, or PBMCs.

The CDR3 has 14 residues. The V gene lost 2 bases and the J gene lost 4 bases, with 9 bases spanning the gap. Germline V gene lookup returns CDR1 MNHNY and CDR2 SVGAGI (reference sequence). The rearrangement joins TRBV6-6 to TRBJ1-5; no reliable D call. Source material: PBMCs or T cells enriched from blood (not recorded which). The sequence was collected from a woman under 40 who had been exposed to COVID-19. The CDR3 protein is CASSYGQVNQPQHF. DNA of the CDR3: TGTGCCAGCAGTTACGGGCAGGTTAATCAGCCCCAGCATTTT.